Below are 10 T cell receptor beta chains sequenced from a single sample in a study of T cell responses to AZD1222 COVID-19 vaccine. TCRdb's copy holds only in-frame clones and misses some; the assay was immunoSEQ multiplex PCR. The sample carries about 110,000 clones, 86% recorded once. The input for sequencing was peripheral blood, taken on day 0 of AZD1222 vaccination. All receptors come from an adult in good health.

V gene TRBV9 combines with J gene TRBJ1-2; D remains ambiguous. The CDR3 sequence is 14 residues long. V lost 3 bases and J lost 4, with 13 bases in between. Germline loops: CDR1 SGDLS, CDR2 YYNGEE. The CDR3 protein is CASSAQRSGYGYTF. CDR3 coding DNA: TGTGCCAGCAGCGCCCAGCGTAGTGGCTATGGCTACACCTTC.

The chain recombines TRBV10-3 with TRBJ1-5, with a weak D call TRBD1 (6 bases). This CDR3 spans 17 amino acids. Germline CDR1 ENHRY, CDR2 SYGVKD. The V end was cut by 3 bases, the J end by 2 bases, with 17 bases between. This chain's CDR3 is CAISDERGGYGNQPQHF. The CDR3, as DNA: TGTGCCATCAGTGACGAAAGGGGGGGGTACGGCAATCAGCCCCAGCATTTT.

The sample holds one count of this clone. This chain connects TRBV7-2 to TRBJ1-5; 7 positions match TRBD1. The CDR3 runs 14 residues. The germline gives CDR1 SGHTA, CDR2 FQGNSA. J gave up 4 bases and V 1 base, and 1 base lay outside the gene matches. The DNA of the CDR3 is TGTGCCAGCAGCTTAGAGACAGGGAATCAGCCCCAGCATTTT. The encoded protein is CASSLETGNQPQHF.

This sequence joins TRBV2 and TRBJ2-7; 7 positions agree with TRBD1. CDR1 is SNHLY and CDR2 is FYNNEI in the germline V gene. The CDR3 sequence is 14 residues long. Losses at the gene ends were 8 bases for V and 0 bases for J; bases not matched to a gene: 7. Here the CDR3 reads CASRSDRSSYEQYF. Here the CDR3 DNA reads TGTGCCAGCCGATCGGACAGGAGCTCCTACGAGCAGTACTTC.

The rearrangement uses TRBV6-4 and TRBJ2-5; no definite D call. The germline CDR1 and CDR2 sequences are MRHNA and SNTAGT. The CDR3 spans 12 residues. The V end lost 9 bases, the J end lost 5 bases, and 13 bases lay between the germline ends. The CDR3, as DNA: TGTGCCAGGAGAGTAGGATGGGAGACCCAGTACTTC. This gives the protein CARRVGWETQYF.

The CDR3 spells CASGPNSGNTIYF. The CDR3 region has the DNA TGTGCCAGCGGACCGAACTCTGGAAACACCATATATTTT. The rearrangement uses TRBV19 and TRBJ1-3, with D unclear. The CDR3 spans 13 residues. V was clipped by 9 bases and J by 0 bases, with 9 bases between them. In germline, CDR1 is LNHDA, CDR2 SQIVND (reference sequence).

The chain recombines TRBV6-2 or TRBV6-3 with TRBJ2-7; 8 bases map to TRBD2. The J segment lost 6 bases and the V segment lost 6 bases, leaving 16 bases of the junction unmatched. This CDR3 has 16 amino acids. The germline CDR1 and CDR2 sequences are MNHEY and SVGEGT. The CDR3 sequence: CASSSRGGGPTGEQYF. CDR3 bases: TGTGCCAGCAGCTCGCGAGGCGGGGGGCCGACGGGCGAGCAGTACTTC.

This clone was found once. The DNA of the CDR3 is TGTGCCAGCAGTTACGTGGGAGGCGAGCAGTACTTC. This gives the protein CASSYVGGEQYF. The rearrangement joins TRBV6-5 to TRBJ2-7; D perhaps matches TRBD2 (6 bases). The CDR3 totals 12 residues. Germline V gene data show CDR1 as MNHEY and CDR2 as SVGAGI. The germline V and J ends were trimmed by 2 bases and 6 bases, with 8 bases remaining between them.

The chain recombines TRBV29-1 with TRBJ1-5; D is ambiguous. Germline loops: CDR1 SQVTM, CDR2 ANQGSEA. Trimming removed 6 bases from V and 0 bases from J, with 9 bases in between. This CDR3 is built from 13 residues. CDR3 bases: TGCAGCGTAGGAGCTCATAGCAATCAGCCCCAGCATTTT. Translated, it gives CSVGAHSNQPQHF.

The chain combines TRBV28 with TRBJ1-4; the match to TRBD1 covers 7 bases. CDR1 and CDR2 (germline): MDHEN, SYDVKM. The J segment lost 8 bases and the V segment lost 6 bases, leaving 9 bases of the junction unmatched. This CDR3 contains 14 residues. DNA of the CDR3: TGTGCCAGCAGGTCGACAGGGTATGACGAAAAACTGTTTTTT. Protein product: CASRSTGYDEKLFF.